This T cell receptor (beta chain) was sequenced in a study of blood T cell repertoires in COVID-19. Study-level information: Acute and convalescent COVID-19 samples came from the United States, Italy and Spain. In each case, the material was cDNA or gDNA derived from T cells, B-cell-depleted T cells, or PBMCs.

In the authors' methods: Reference gene primer amplification in the assay estimated nucleated cell counts. Generated by immunoSEQ multiplex PCR, the TCRdb table keeps only in-frame clones and is missing some. D and trimming come from the DNA, and the V and J calls and clone size come from that table. This sample has 90,000 to 150,000 clones, with approximately 80% found just once. Germline CDR1 is SGHRS and CDR2 is YFSETQ. The CDR3 loop spans 15 amino acids. V was clipped by 1 base and J by 2 bases, with 10 bases between them. The specimen sequenced was peripheral blood. The chain links TRBV5-1 to TRBJ1-3; a possible D gene is TRBD1 (6 bases). The receptor was isolated from a human donor in a cohort sampled during active COVID-19. This CDR3 is CASSLSGETGNTIYF. For the CDR3, the DNA is TGCGCCAGCAGCTTGTCAGGGGAGACTGGAAACACCATATATTTT.